This T cell receptor beta chain was documented in a study of blood T cell repertoires in COVID-19. Background on the study: Specimens from acute and convalescent COVID-19 originated in the United States, Italy and Spain.

CDR1 is SNHLY and CDR2 is FYNNEI in the germline V gene. V was clipped by 7 bases and J by 6 bases; unmatched bases: 6. The CDR3 spans 14 residues. Study processing details: Reference gene primer amplification gave estimated nucleated cell counts. Data came from immunoSEQ multiplex PCR; TCRdb stores just in-frame clones and leaves some out. V, J and clone size are taken as reported in that table, and D and trimming were inferred from the DNA itself. This table holds roughly 150,000 clones, more than 65% found once. The sequence came from a woman aged 45-65 years with acute or convalescent COVID-19. This chain connects TRBV2 to TRBJ1-5, with 10 bases lining up with TRBD1. The specimen was peripheral blood. The CDR3 sequence: CASIGTGDGQPQHF. DNA for the CDR3: TGTGCCAGCATAGGGACAGGGGACGGTCAGCCCCAGCATTTT.